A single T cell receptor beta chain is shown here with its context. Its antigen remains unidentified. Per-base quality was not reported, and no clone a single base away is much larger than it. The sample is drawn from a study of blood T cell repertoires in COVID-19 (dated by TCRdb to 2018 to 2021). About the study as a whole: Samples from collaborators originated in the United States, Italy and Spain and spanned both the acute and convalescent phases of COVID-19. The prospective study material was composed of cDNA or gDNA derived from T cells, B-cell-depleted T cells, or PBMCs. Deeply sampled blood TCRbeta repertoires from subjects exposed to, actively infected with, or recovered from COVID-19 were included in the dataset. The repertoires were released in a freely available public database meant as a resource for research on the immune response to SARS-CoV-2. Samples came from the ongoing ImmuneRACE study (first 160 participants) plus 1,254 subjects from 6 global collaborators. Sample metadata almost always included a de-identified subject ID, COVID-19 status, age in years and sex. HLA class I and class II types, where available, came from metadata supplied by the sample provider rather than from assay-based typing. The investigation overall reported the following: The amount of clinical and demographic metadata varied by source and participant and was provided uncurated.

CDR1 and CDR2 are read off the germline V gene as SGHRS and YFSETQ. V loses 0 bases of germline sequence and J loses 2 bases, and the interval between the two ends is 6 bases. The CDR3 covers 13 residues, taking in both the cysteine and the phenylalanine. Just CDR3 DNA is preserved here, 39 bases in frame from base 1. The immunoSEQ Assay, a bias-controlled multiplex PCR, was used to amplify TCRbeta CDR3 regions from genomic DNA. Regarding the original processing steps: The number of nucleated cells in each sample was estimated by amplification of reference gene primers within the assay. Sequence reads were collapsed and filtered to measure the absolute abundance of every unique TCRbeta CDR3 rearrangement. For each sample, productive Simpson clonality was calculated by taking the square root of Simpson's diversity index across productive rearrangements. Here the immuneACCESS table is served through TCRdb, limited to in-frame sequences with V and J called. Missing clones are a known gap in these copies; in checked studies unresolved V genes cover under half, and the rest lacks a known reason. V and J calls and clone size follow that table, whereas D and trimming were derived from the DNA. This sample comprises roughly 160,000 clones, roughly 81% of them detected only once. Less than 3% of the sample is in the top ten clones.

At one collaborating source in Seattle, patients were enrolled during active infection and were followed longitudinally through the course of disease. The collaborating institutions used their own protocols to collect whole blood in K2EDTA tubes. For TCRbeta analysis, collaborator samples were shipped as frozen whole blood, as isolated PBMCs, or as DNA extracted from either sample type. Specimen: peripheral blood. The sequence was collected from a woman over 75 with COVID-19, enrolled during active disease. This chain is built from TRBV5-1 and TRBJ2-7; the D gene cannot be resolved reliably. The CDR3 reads CASSLGTTYEQYF. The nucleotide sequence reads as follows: TGCGCCAGCAGCTTGGGCACAACCTACGAGCAGTACTTC. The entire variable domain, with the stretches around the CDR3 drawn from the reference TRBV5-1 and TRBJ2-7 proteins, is KAGVTQTPRYLIKTRGQQVTLSCSPISGHRSVSWYQQTPGQGLQFLFEYFSETQRNKGNFPGRFSGRQFSNSRSEMNVSTLELGDSALYLCASSLGTTYEQYFGPGTRLTVT.